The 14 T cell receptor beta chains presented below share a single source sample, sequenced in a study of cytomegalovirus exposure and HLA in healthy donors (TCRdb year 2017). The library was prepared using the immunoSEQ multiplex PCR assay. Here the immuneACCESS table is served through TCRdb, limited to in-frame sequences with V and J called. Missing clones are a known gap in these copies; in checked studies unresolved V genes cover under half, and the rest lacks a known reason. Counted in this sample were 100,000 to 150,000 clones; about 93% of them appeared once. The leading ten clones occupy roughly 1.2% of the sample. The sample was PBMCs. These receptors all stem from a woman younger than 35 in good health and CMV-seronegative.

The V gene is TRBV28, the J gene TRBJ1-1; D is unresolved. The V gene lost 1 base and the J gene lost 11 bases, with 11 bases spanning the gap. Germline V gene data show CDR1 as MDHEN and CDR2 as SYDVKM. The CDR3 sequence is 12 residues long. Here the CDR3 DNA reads TGTGCCAGCAGTTTATCTAGCGGGCGGGCTTTCTTT. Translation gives CASSLSSGRAFF.

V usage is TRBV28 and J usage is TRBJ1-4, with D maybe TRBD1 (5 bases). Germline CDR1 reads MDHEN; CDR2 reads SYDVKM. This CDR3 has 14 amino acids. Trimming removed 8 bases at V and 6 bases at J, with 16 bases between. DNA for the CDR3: TGTGCCAGCGGGCGGGGGGTCTCCCATGAAAAACTGTTTTTT. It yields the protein CASGRGVSHEKLFF.

The CDR3 region has the DNA TGTGCCAGCAGTTACTCGAGCAGGGTAGAGGATTCACCCCTCCACTTT. The encoded protein is CASSYSSRVEDSPLHF. V gene TRBV6-5 combines with J gene TRBJ1-6, with a weak D call TRBD1 (5 bases). Per the germline V gene, CDR1 is MNHEY and CDR2 is SVGAGI. This CDR3 comprises 16 residues. V was trimmed by 0 bases and J by 8 bases, leaving 14 bases between them.

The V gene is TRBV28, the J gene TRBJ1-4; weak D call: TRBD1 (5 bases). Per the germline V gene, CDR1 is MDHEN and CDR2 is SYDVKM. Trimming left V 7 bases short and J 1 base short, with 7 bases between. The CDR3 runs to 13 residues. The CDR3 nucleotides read TGTGCCAGCAACGGGGGAACTAATGAAAAACTGTTTTTT. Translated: CASNGGTNEKLFF.

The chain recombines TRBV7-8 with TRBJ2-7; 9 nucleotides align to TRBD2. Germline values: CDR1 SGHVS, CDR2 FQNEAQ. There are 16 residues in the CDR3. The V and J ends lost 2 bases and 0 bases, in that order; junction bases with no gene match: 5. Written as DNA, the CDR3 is TGTGCCAGCAGCTTACCCGTTAGCGGGAGCTCCTACGAGCAGTACTTC. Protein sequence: CASSLPVSGSSYEQYF.

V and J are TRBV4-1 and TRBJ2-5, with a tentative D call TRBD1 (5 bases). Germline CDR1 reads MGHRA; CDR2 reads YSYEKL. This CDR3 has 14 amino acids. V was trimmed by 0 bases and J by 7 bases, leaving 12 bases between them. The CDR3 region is CASSQDPRALTQYF. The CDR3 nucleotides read TGCGCCAGCAGCCAAGATCCCAGGGCCCTGACCCAGTACTTC.

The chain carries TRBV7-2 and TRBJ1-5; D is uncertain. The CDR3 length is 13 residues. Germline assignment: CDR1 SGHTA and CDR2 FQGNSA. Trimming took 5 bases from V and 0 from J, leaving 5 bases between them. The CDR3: CASSANSNQPQHF. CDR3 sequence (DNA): TGTGCCAGCAGCGCGAATAGCAATCAGCCCCAGCATTTT.

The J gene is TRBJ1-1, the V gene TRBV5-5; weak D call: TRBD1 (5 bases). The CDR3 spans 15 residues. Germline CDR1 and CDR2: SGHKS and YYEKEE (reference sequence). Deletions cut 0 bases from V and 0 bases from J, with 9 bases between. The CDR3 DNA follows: TGTGCCAGCAGCTTGGCACCAGGGTTGAACACTGAAGCTTTCTTT. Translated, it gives CASSLAPGLNTEAFF.

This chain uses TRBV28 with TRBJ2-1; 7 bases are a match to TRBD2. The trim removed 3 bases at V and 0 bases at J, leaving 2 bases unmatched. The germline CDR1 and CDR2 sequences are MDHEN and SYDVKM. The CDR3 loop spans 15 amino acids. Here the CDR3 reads CASSFPGGSYNEQFF. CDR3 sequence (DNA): TGTGCCAGCAGTTTTCCGGGAGGCTCCTACAATGAGCAGTTCTTC.

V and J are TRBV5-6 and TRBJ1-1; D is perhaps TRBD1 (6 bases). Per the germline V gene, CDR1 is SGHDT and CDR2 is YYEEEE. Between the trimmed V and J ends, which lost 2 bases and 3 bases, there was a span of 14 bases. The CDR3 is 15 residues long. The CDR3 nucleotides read TGTGCCAGCAGCTTCATACAGGGCAGGGACACTGAAGCTTTCTTT. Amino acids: CASSFIQGRDTEAFF.

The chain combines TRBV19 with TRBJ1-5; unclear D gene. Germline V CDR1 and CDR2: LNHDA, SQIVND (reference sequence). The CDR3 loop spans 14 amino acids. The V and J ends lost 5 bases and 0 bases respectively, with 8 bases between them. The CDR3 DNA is TGTGCCAGTAGTGAACAGAATAGCAATCAGCCCCAGCATTTT. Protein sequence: CASSEQNSNQPQHF.

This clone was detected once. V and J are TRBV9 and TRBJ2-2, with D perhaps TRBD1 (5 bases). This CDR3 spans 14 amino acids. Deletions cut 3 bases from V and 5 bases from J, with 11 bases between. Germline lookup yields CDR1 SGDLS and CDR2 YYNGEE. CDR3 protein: CASSDNQGTGELFF. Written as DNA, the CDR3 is TGTGCCAGCAGCGATAATCAGGGAACCGGGGAGCTGTTTTTT.

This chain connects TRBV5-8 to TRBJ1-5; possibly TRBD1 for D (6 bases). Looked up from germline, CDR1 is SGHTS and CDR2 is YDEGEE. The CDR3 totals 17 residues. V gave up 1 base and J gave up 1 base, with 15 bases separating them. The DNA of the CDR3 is TGTGCCAGCAGCTTGCCCAGGGACACCTTAAGCAATCAGCCCCAGCATTTT. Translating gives CASSLPRDTLSNQPQHF.

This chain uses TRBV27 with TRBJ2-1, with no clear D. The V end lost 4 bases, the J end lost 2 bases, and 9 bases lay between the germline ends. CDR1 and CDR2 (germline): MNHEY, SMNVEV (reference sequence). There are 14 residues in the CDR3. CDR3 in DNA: TGTGCCAGCAGTTCCCAGCGCCCCTACAATGAGCAGTTCTTC. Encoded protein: CASSSQRPYNEQFF.